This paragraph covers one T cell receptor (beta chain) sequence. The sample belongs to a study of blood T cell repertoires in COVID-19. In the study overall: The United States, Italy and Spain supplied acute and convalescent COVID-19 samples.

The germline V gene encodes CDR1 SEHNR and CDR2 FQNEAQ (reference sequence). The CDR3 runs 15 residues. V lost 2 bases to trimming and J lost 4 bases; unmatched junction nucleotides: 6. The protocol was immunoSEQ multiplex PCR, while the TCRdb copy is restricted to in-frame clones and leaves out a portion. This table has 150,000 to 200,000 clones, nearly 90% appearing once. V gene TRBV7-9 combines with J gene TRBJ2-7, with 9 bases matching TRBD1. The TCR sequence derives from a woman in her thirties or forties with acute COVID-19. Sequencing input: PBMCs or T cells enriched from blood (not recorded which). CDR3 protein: CASSLRGQGLYEQYF. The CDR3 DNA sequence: TGTGCCAGCAGCTTAAGGGGACAGGGCCTTTACGAGCAGTACTTC.